The source of this TCR beta chain is a study of T cells in Graves' hyperthyroidism and ophthalmopathy. Germline CDR1 is SNHLY and CDR2 is FYNNEI. There are 12 residues in the CDR3. Deletions cut 0 bases from V and 9 bases from J, with 7 bases between. This clonotype came up many times. RNA transcripts were the template for amplifying TCR beta CDR3 regions. TCR CDR3 regions were first amplified by RT-PCR with HTBI primers. In TCRdb, the multiplex PCR reads were re-called with MiXCR into one record per CDR3 protein. The sample has fewer than 500,000 distinct CDR3 sequences, roughly 14% seen once; the top ten hold about 12%.

This TCR derives from a man between 18 and 29 years old with Graves' ophthalmopathy. This sequence joins TRBV2 and TRBJ2-3; D unresolved. Sequenced: blood. CDR3 region: CASSEARTTQYF. CDR3 bases: TGTGCCAGCAGTGAAGCTCGTACGACGCAGTATTTT.